A selection of T cell receptor beta chains follows, all from one sample in a study of Ad26.COV2.S vaccination and SARS-CoV-2 variants. TCRdb's table, derived via immunoSEQ multiplex PCR, lists solely in-frame clones and lacks some. Of 350,000 to 450,000 clones in the sample, approximately 91% were seen once. This specimen consisted of peripheral blood, obtained in a trial of Ad26.COV2.S vaccine versus placebo. The receptors were gathered from a person between 18 and 65 years old who received the Ad26.COV2.S COVID-19 vaccine or a placebo. Each CDR3 is given with its conserved first and last residue. The D gene is left open where the match is weak. Where a row states a size, it is once, few, many or the class of an expanded clone; other rows omit it.

d_gene	v_gene	j_gene	abundance	CDR3aa	CDR3nt
-	TRBV9	TRBJ2-7	few	CASSFRAGETYEQYF	TGTGCCAGCAGCTTTCGGGCGGGTGAGACCTACGAGCAGTACTTC
-	TRBV19	TRBJ2-1	once	CASSRLTNEQFF	TGTGCCAGTAGTAGGCTAACCAATGAGCAGTTCTTC
-	TRBV12-3/TRBV12-4	TRBJ2-5	once	CASSFEGVTQYF	TGTGCCAGCAGTTTCGAGGGGGTTACCCAGTACTTC
-	TRBV5-4	TRBJ1-1	-	CASSFVGQRYTEAFF	TGTGCCAGCAGCTTTGTCGGACAGAGATACACTGAAGCTTTCTTT
TRBD1	TRBV30	TRBJ1-2	-	CAWSRGTGPYGYTF	TGTGCCTGGAGTAGAGGGACAGGGCCCTATGGCTACACCTTC
-	TRBV7-8	TRBJ1-5	few	CASSFDSNQPQHF	TGTGCCAGCAGCTTCGATAGCAATCAGCCCCAGCATTTT
TRBD1	TRBV28	TRBJ1-1	-	CASKKGAGNTEAFF	TGTGCCAGCAAAAAGGGGGCAGGGAACACTGAAGCTTTCTTT
-	TRBV5-1	TRBJ2-2	-	CASSPGLSTGELFF	TGCGCCAGCAGCCCGGGACTCAGCACCGGGGAGCTGTTTTTT
-	TRBV12-3/TRBV12-4	TRBJ2-7	once	CASRPPNYEQYF	TGTGCCAGCAGACCACCCAACTACGAGCAGTACTTC
-	TRBV19	TRBJ2-7	-	CASSRGTDPTYEQYF	TGTGCCAGTAGTAGAGGGACGGATCCTACCTACGAGCAGTACTTC
TRBD2	TRBV5-4	TRBJ2-1	-	CASSKGLGPVEQFF	TGTGCCAGCAGTAAGGGACTAGGACCGGTTGAGCAGTTCTTC
-	TRBV3-1/TRBV3-2	TRBJ2-7	-	CASSQDRVSEQYF	TGTGCCAGCAGCCAAGACAGGGTGAGCGAGCAGTACTTC
TRBD2	TRBV28	TRBJ2-7	-	CASSRPSGSGSMGRQYF	TGTGCCAGCAGTCGGCCTAGCGGGAGTGGGTCTATGGGCAGGCAGTACTTC
TRBD1	TRBV28	TRBJ2-3	-	CASSLVRTGLGGTQYF	TGTGCCAGCAGTTTGGTTAGGACAGGGTTGGGGGGTACGCAGTATTTT
-	TRBV25-1	TRBJ1-1	-	CASSMGAEAFF	TGTGCCAGCAGTATGGGGGCTGAAGCTTTCTTT
-	TRBV6-1	TRBJ2-7	-	CASSDLFSADLKHF	TGTGCCAGCAGTGATTTGTTCAGTGCCGACCTAAAACACTTC
-	TRBV29-1	TRBJ2-1	-	CSVEGGSSYNEQFF	TGCAGCGTTGAGGGTGGAAGCTCCTACAATGAGCAGTTCTTC
-	TRBV2	TRBJ2-3	-	CASSDRTDTQYF	TGTGCCAGCAGTGATCGCACAGATACGCAGTATTTT
-	TRBV13	TRBJ1-1	-	CASSLNSGAEAFF	TGTGCCAGCAGCTTAAATTCGGGGGCGGAAGCTTTCTTT
TRBD1	TRBV5-1	TRBJ1-1	-	CASSGGQVGTEAFF	TGCGCCAGCAGCGGGGGACAGGTCGGTACTGAAGCTTTCTTT
TRBD2	TRBV19	TRBJ2-7	-	CASSIGAGDTYEQYF	TGTGCCAGTAGTATAGGAGCGGGAGACACTTACGAGCAGTACTTC
-	TRBV5-5	TRBJ2-3	-	CASSFSSTDTQYF	TGTGCCAGCAGCTTTTCGAGCACAGATACGCAGTATTTT
-	TRBV9	TRBJ2-7	few	CASSVGAGNSYEQYF	TGTGCCAGCAGCGTAGGTGCAGGCAACTCCTACGAGCAGTACTTC
TRBD1	TRBV6-5	TRBJ1-2	few	CASSPTGGYGYTF	TGTGCCAGCAGCCCCACAGGGGGCTATGGCTACACCTTC
-	TRBV28	TRBJ1-1	-	CASSLLGTEAFF	TGTGCCAGCAGTTTACTTGGGACTGAAGCTTTCTTT
TRBD1	TRBV6-5	TRBJ2-3	-	CASSKGQGVPDTQYF	TGTGCCAGCAGTAAGGGACAGGGGGTTCCAGATACGCAGTATTTT
TRBD1	TRBV20-1	TRBJ1-1	-	CSAQGQVAFF	TGCAGTGCCCAAGGACAGGTGGCTTTCTTT
-	TRBV24-1	TRBJ2-2	once	CATRDYYTGELFF	TGTGCCACCAGGGACTATTACACCGGGGAGCTGTTTTTT
TRBD2	TRBV27	TRBJ2-2	-	CATHKGVAGRTGELFF	TGTGCCACCCATAAAGGGGTAGCGGGAAGGACCGGGGAGCTGTTTTTT
-	TRBV21-1	TRBJ2-2	-	CASSTRGGLAGGTYTGELFF	TGTGCCAGCAGCACCCGAGGGGGACTAGCGGGAGGGACATACACCGGGGAGCTGTTTTTT
TRBD1	TRBV7-3	TRBJ1-1	few	CASSEYRQGGTEAFF	TGTGCCAGCAGCGAATACCGACAGGGTGGCACTGAAGCTTTCTTT
TRBD2	TRBV3-1/TRBV3-2	TRBJ2-3	once	CASSPHPSGMLTDTQYF	TGTGCCAGCAGCCCCCACCCTAGCGGGATGTTAACAGATACGCAGTATTTT
-	TRBV7-9	TRBJ2-1	-	CASSLPYNEQFF	TGTGCCAGCAGCTTACCTTACAATGAGCAGTTCTTC
-	TRBV11-2	TRBJ2-1	-	CASSFALQGPSSYNEQFF	TGTGCCAGCAGCTTTGCCCTTCAGGGACCCAGCTCCTACAATGAGCAGTTCTTC
-	TRBV6-5	TRBJ2-3	-	CASSYYRAADTQYF	TGTGCCAGCAGTTACTACAGGGCTGCAGATACGCAGTATTTT
-	TRBV9	TRBJ1-4	-	CASSVEARTNEKLFF	TGTGCCAGCAGCGTAGAGGCAAGGACTAATGAAAAACTGTTTTTT
-	TRBV10-3	TRBJ2-7	-	CAISESTSGRYEQYF	TGTGCCATCAGTGAGTCGACGAGCGGGCGTTACGAGCAGTACTTC
TRBD1	TRBV5-8	TRBJ1-1	-	CASSSPAGGWTEAFF	TGTGCCAGCAGCTCACCCGCAGGGGGATGGACTGAAGCTTTCTTT
-	TRBV6-5	TRBJ2-7	-	CASSYSWTGLREQYF	TGTGCCAGCAGTTACTCCTGGACGGGCCTTCGGGAGCAGTACTTC
-	TRBV11-1	TRBJ1-2	-	CASSFMTAYGYTF	TGTGCCAGCAGCTTTATGACAGCCTATGGCTACACCTTC
TRBD1	TRBV10-3	TRBJ2-5	-	CAISVPGAGGQETQYF	TGTGCCATCAGTGTACCCGGGGCAGGGGGACAAGAGACCCAGTACTTC
-	TRBV4-3	TRBJ2-1	-	CASSQEFPPHEQFF	TGCGCCAGCAGCCAAGAATTCCCTCCCCATGAGCAGTTCTTC
-	TRBV7-8	TRBJ1-4	-	CASSRNEKLFF	TGTGCCAGCAGCAGAAATGAAAAACTGTTTTTT
TRBD2	TRBV18	TRBJ2-1	-	CASSSGTSGSNEQFF	TGTGCCAGCTCGTCCGGGACTAGCGGGTCCAATGAGCAGTTCTTC
-	TRBV7-2	TRBJ2-7	few	CASSRLAIPNEQYF	TGTGCCAGCAGCCGCTTAGCGATTCCGAACGAGCAGTACTTC
-	TRBV27	TRBJ1-2	-	CASSNRYGYTF	TGTGCCAGCTCTAACAGATATGGCTACACCTTC
TRBD2	TRBV27	TRBJ2-2	-	CVSAGLAGPNTGELFF	TGTGTCTCCGCCGGACTAGCGGGGCCGAACACCGGGGAGCTGTTTTTT
TRBD2	TRBV5-1	TRBJ2-7	once	CASSLGLGLAHSYEQYF	TGCGCCAGCAGCTTGGGGTTGGGACTAGCGCATTCCTACGAGCAGTACTTC
-	TRBV5-1	TRBJ2-1	-	CASSLATQAYNEQFF	TGCGCCAGCAGCTTGGCGACGCAGGCCTACAATGAGCAGTTCTTC
-	TRBV5-6	TRBJ2-7	-	CASSSLRGEQYF	TGTGCCAGCAGCTCCTTAAGAGGGGAGCAGTACTTC
TRBD1	TRBV9	TRBJ2-3	-	CASSVVGQGTDTQYF	TGTGCCAGCAGCGTCGTTGGACAGGGCACAGATACGCAGTATTTT
TRBD2	TRBV6-2/TRBV6-3	TRBJ2-7	few	CASSGLAGAREQYF	TGTGCCAGCAGTGGACTAGCGGGAGCTCGGGAGCAGTACTTC
TRBD2	TRBV7-9	TRBJ2-1	once	CASSLALGRESYNEQFF	TGTGCCAGCAGCTTAGCGCTGGGGCGGGAGAGCTACAATGAGCAGTTCTTC
-	TRBV28	TRBJ1-1	-	CASSSRLHTEAFF	TGTGCCAGCAGTTCTAGGCTTCACACTGAAGCTTTCTTT
-	TRBV5-1	TRBJ2-2	many	CASSLEGRTTTGELFF	TGCGCCAGCAGCTTGGAAGGCAGGACGACCACCGGGGAGCTGTTTTTT